The rows below give T cell receptor beta chains drawn from one sample of a study of shared clonotypes between healthy human individuals. Assay used: immunoSEQ multiplex PCR; TCRdb lists only in-frame clones, some missing. The table shows 2 million to 2.5 million clones, with 90% to 95% occurring only once. The sequencing sample was made of naive CD4+ T cells from PBMCs. These receptor sequences come from a man between 18 and 35 years old in good health. Some clones in this sample may be carry-over from other donors' samples. CDR3s include the opening cysteine and the closing phenylalanine or tryptophan. The order of the fields is clone size, D gene, J gene, V gene, CDR3 DNA, CDR3 protein. A D gene is named only where the DNA matches it firmly. Where a row states a size, it is once, few, many or the class of an expanded clone; other rows omit it.

size: -
D: -
J: TRBJ2-3
V: TRBV18
DNA: TGTGCCAGCTCACCGGGGGGACCACGCACAGATACGCAGTATTTT
CDR3: CASSPGGPRTDTQYF

size: -
D: -
J: TRBJ2-2
V: TRBV5-1
DNA: TGCGCCAGCAGCTTTTCTTCGGGAGCACCCACCGGGGAGCTGTTTTTT
CDR3: CASSFSSGAPTGELFF

size: -
D: TRBD2
J: TRBJ2-5
V: TRBV5-1
DNA: TGCGCCAGCAGCTTGGTGTCTAGCGGGAGTGAGACCCAGTACTTC
CDR3: CASSLVSSGSETQYF

size: -
D: -
J: TRBJ2-1
V: TRBV7-3
DNA: TGTGCCAGCAGCCCCCAGACACTGAACAATGAGCAGTTCTTC
CDR3: CASSPQTLNNEQFF

size: once
D: -
J: TRBJ1-4
V: TRBV5-1
DNA: TGCGCCAGCAGCTTGGGGCTTGGGGGCGGTACGGAAAAACTGTTTTTT
CDR3: CASSLGLGGGTEKLFF

size: -
D: -
J: TRBJ2-3
V: TRBV6-6
DNA: TGTGCCAGCAGGTTGAGCGGTTCTTGGGATACGCAGTATTTT
CDR3: CASRLSGSWDTQYF

size: -
D: TRBD1
J: TRBJ1-5
V: TRBV10-3
DNA: TGTGCCATCAGTGAGACAGGGGGGGATCAGCCCCAGCATTTT
CDR3: CAISETGGDQPQHF

size: -
D: TRBD2
J: TRBJ2-3
V: TRBV29-1
DNA: TGCAGCGTCGCTCAGCGGGAGGACACAGATACGCAGTATTTT
CDR3: CSVAQREDTDTQYF

size: -
D: TRBD2
J: TRBJ2-5
V: TRBV7-3
DNA: TGTGCCAGCAGCTTACGGGGGGACCAAGAGACCCAGTACTTC
CDR3: CASSLRGDQETQYF

size: -
D: TRBD2
J: TRBJ2-2
V: TRBV28
DNA: TGTGCCAGCAGTTTATCCCACGGACTAGCCGGGGAGCTGTTTTTT
CDR3: CASSLSHGLAGELFF

size: -
D: TRBD2
J: TRBJ2-1
V: TRBV9
DNA: TGTGCCAGCAGCGTAGGGGCGGGGGGCACGATTTACAATGAGCAGTTCTTC
CDR3: CASSVGAGGTIYNEQFF

size: -
D: TRBD1
J: TRBJ1-5
V: TRBV18
DNA: TGTGCCAGCTCACCAGAACAGGGGAGCAATCAGCCCCAGCATTTT
CDR3: CASSPEQGSNQPQHF

size: -
D: -
J: TRBJ1-2
V: TRBV29-1
DNA: TGCAGCGTGGGAGGGGGCTATGGCTACACCTTC
CDR3: CSVGGGYGYTF

size: -
D: -
J: TRBJ1-3
V: TRBV28
DNA: TGTGCCAGCAGTTCGCGCATAGACTCTGGAAACACCATATATTTT
CDR3: CASSSRIDSGNTIYF

size: -
D: -
J: TRBJ2-7
V: TRBV5-4
DNA: TGTGCCAGCAGCTTTGGCCGGAGGTCCTCCTACGAGCAGTACTTC
CDR3: CASSFGRRSSYEQYF

size: -
D: -
J: TRBJ1-5
V: TRBV7-9
DNA: TGTGCCAGCAGCTTAGCACCTCAGCCCCAGCATTTT
CDR3: CASSLAPQPQHF

size: -
D: TRBD1
J: TRBJ1-4
V: TRBV5-1
DNA: TGCGCCAGCAGCTTGGGGAGACAGGGTCTAAGTGAAAAACTGTTTTTT
CDR3: CASSLGRQGLSEKLFF

size: -
D: -
J: TRBJ2-7
V: TRBV13
DNA: TGTGCCAGCAGCTTCCTTCCAGGGGGGCGCGGTTACGAGCAGTACTTC
CDR3: CASSFLPGGRGYEQYF

size: once
D: -
J: TRBJ2-3
V: TRBV6-1
DNA: TGTGCCAGCAGTGAAGCTCTTCCAGATACGCAGTATTTT
CDR3: CASSEALPDTQYF

size: -
D: -
J: TRBJ1-2
V: TRBV5-5
DNA: TGTGCCAGCAGCTTTGGGGGATCCCCTTATGGCTACACCTTC
CDR3: CASSFGGSPYGYTF

size: -
D: TRBD2
J: TRBJ2-3
V: TRBV7-2
DNA: TGTGCCAGCAGCTTAGTGCCCCTAGCGGGTACCTTCACAGATACGCAGTATTTT
CDR3: CASSLVPLAGTFTDTQYF

size: -
D: -
J: TRBJ2-3
V: TRBV6-5
DNA: TGTGCCAGCAGTTCCTCACAGGGTGGGTCAGATACGCAGTATTTT
CDR3: CASSSSQGGSDTQYF

size: -
D: -
J: TRBJ2-3
V: TRBV6-1
DNA: TGTGCCAGCAAATTCCCTCCCACAGATACGCAGTATTTT
CDR3: CASKFPPTDTQYF

size: once
D: -
J: TRBJ1-4
V: TRBV5-1
DNA: TGCGCCAGCAGCTTGAGGGCATCGGGTGAAAAACTGTTTTTT
CDR3: CASSLRASGEKLFF

size: -
D: -
J: TRBJ2-1
V: TRBV4-3
DNA: TGCGCCAGCAGCCAAGAGCGGCGACCGGGGAATGAGCAGTTCTTC
CDR3: CASSQERRPGNEQFF

size: -
D: -
J: TRBJ1-2
V: TRBV5-1
DNA: TGCGCCAGCAGCCCCAGAGCTACAAACATTAACTATGGCTACACCTTC
CDR3: CASSPRATNINYGYTF

size: -
D: -
J: TRBJ2-4
V: TRBV30
DNA: TGTGCCTGGAGTGTAGGGCCCAAAAACATTCAGTACTTC
CDR3: CAWSVGPKNIQYF

size: -
D: -
J: TRBJ1-3
V: TRBV6-1
DNA: TGTGCCAGCAGTGAAACCCATTTAGTGACACACGGATTCTCTGGAAACACCATATATTTT
CDR3: CASSETHLVTHGFSGNTIYF

size: -
D: -
J: TRBJ2-3
V: TRBV30
DNA: TGTGCCTGGAGGGCTACCACACGCACAGATACGCAGTATTTT
CDR3: CAWRATTRTDTQYF

size: -
D: -
J: TRBJ1-1
V: TRBV30
DNA: TGTGCCTGGAGTGTTTGGGGGGGTATGAACACTGAAGCTTTCTTT
CDR3: CAWSVWGGMNTEAFF

size: -
D: -
J: TRBJ1-4
V: TRBV10-1
DNA: TGCGCCAGCAGCCCAGGGTGCCACAGCAATGAAAAACTGTTTTTT
CDR3: CASSPGCHSNEKLFF

size: -
D: -
J: TRBJ2-1
V: TRBV7-3
DNA: TGTGCCAGCAGCTTAACGGGCCCGTACAATGAGCAGTTCTTC
CDR3: CASSLTGPYNEQFF

size: -
D: -
J: TRBJ1-5
V: TRBV30
DNA: TGTGCCTGGAGCCCCACTGAAAATCAGCCCCAGCATTTT
CDR3: CAWSPTENQPQHF

size: -
D: -
J: TRBJ2-7
V: TRBV2
DNA: TGTGCCAGCACCGAAGTAGTGTCATCCTACGAGCAGTACTTC
CDR3: CASTEVVSSYEQYF

size: -
D: -
J: TRBJ2-6
V: TRBV28
DNA: TGTGCCAGCAGTTCGGGACGGCCCTCTGGGGCCAACGTCCTGACTTTC
CDR3: CASSSGRPSGANVLTF

size: -
D: -
J: TRBJ2-6
V: TRBV30
DNA: TGTGCCTGGAGTGTAAGTGCTGTGGCCAACGTCCTGACTTTC
CDR3: CAWSVSAVANVLTF

size: -
D: -
J: TRBJ1-2
V: TRBV7-8
DNA: TGTGCCAGCAGCTTAGCGCACAGGACTTCAAACTATGGCTACACCTTC
CDR3: CASSLAHRTSNYGYTF

size: -
D: TRBD2
J: TRBJ2-5
V: TRBV28
DNA: TGTGCCAGCAGCCGCCAAGCTCTAGCGGGCCAAGAGACCCAGTACTTC
CDR3: CASSRQALAGQETQYF

size: -
D: -
J: TRBJ2-1
V: TRBV18
DNA: TGTGCCAGCTCCCAAGTCAATGAGCAGTTCTTC
CDR3: CASSQVNEQFF

size: once
D: -
J: TRBJ2-1
V: TRBV5-4
DNA: TGTGCCAGCAGCCCCGGGACACCCAATGAGCAGTTCTTC
CDR3: CASSPGTPNEQFF